The present T cell receptor beta chain was sequenced within a study of TIL therapy for anti-PD-1-resistant metastatic lung cancer. The immunoSEQ assay was v3. Each library reached roughly 2 million read pairs, or roughly 5-6.5 million at deep level. The assay was immunoSEQ multiplex PCR, and TCRdb's table has in-frame clones only and misses some. The sample lists roughly 11,000 clones, over 70% occurring once. As for time point: pre-treatment sample, taken before nivolumab and TIL therapy. This TCR was sampled from a person between 25 and 80 years old with non-small cell lung cancer. The sequences come from blood, collected at baseline.

CDR3 bases: TGCGCCAGCGCTACCGGGGACACGAAAAACATTCAGTACTTC. This gives the protein CASATGDTKNIQYF. The chain employs TRBV5-1 and TRBJ2-4, with TRBD1 as a possible D gene (6 bases). The CDR3 runs to 14 residues. V lost 7 bases and J lost 4, with 15 bases in between. Germline V gene data show CDR1 as SGHRS and CDR2 as YFSETQ.